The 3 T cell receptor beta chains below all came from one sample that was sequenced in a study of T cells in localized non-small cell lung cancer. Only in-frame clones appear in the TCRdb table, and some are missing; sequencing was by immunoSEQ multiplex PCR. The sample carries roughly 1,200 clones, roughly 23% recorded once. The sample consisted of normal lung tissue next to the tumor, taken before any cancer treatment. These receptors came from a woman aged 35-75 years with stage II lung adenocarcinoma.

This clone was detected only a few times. This CDR3 is CASSEVSRGQWSNQPQHF. The DNA for the CDR3 is TGTGCCAGCAGTGAAGTGAGCAGGGGTCAATGGAGCAATCAGCCCCAGCATTTT. The V call is TRBV9, the J call TRBJ1-5, with a weak D call TRBD1 (6 bases). Germline CDR1 and CDR2: SGDLS and YYNGEE. V shed 5 bases and J shed 1 base, with 22 bases lying between them. The length of the CDR3 is 18 residues.

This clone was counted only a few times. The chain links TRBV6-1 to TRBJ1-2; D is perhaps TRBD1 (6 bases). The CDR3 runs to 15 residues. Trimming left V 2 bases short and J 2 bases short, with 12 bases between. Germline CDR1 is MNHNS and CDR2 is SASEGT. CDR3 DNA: TGTGCCAGCAGTGAAAGTCGGGGGGCAAACTATGGCTACACCTTC. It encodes CASSESRGANYGYTF.

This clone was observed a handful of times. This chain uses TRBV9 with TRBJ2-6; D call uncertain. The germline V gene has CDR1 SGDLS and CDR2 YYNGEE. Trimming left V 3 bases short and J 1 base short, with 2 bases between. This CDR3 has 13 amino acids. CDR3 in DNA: TGTGCCAGCAGCGAATCTGGGGCCAACGTCCTGACTTTC. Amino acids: CASSESGANVLTF.